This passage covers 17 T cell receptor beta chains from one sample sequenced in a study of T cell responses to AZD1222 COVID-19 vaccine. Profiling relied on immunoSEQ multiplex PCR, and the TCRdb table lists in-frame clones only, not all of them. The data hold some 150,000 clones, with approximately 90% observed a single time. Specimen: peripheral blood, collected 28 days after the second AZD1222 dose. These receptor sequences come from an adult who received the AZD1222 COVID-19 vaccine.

The CDR3 reads CASTQGLGNYGYTF. The CDR3 DNA is TGTGCCAGTACCCAAGGCCTGGGGAACTATGGCTACACCTTC. The V call is TRBV19, the J call TRBJ1-2; no firm D call. V lost 7 bases and J lost 2, with 14 bases in between. Germline V CDR1 and CDR2: LNHDA, SQIVND (reference sequence). This CDR3 is 14 amino acids long. Based on the CDR3 plus reference TRBV19 and TRBJ1-2, the full variable domain is DGGITQSPKYLFRKEGQNVTLSCEQNLNHDAMYWYRQDPGQGLRLIYYSQIVNDFQKGDIAEGYSVSREKKESFPLTVTSAQKNPTAFYLCASTQGLGNYGYTFGSGTRLTVV.

Written as DNA, the CDR3 is TGTGCCAGCAGCTTAGGTCGGACTAACTATGGCTACACCTTC. Encoded protein: CASSLGRTNYGYTF. The chain uses TRBV11-2 and TRBJ1-2; no reliable D call. V dropped 1 base and J dropped 0 bases, with 6 bases sitting between them. The CDR3 runs 14 residues. The germline gives CDR1 SGHAT, CDR2 FQNNGV.

The DNA for the CDR3 is TGTGCCAGTAGTATGGGAACTAATGAAAAACTGTTTTTT. Its protein product is CASSMGTNEKLFF. This chain joins TRBV19 and TRBJ1-4, with D unresolved. The ends were cut back, 3 bases at V and 1 base at J, with 3 bases in the middle. The germline gives CDR1 LNHDA, CDR2 SQIVND (reference sequence). The CDR3 is made up of 13 amino acids.

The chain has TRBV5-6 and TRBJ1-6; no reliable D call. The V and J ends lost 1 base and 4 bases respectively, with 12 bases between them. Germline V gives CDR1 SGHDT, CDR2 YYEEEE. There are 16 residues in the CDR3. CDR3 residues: CASSLKRKEYNSPLHF. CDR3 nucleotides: TGTGCCAGCAGCTTGAAGCGGAAAGAATATAATTCACCCCTCCACTTT.

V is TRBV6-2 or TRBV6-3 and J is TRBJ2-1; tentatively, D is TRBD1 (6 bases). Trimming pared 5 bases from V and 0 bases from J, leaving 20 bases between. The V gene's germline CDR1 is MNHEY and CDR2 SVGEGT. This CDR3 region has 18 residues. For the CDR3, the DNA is TGTGCCAGCAGTAGGGGACATAGCGCACGGAGCTCCTACAATGAGCAGTTCTTC. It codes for CASSRGHSARSSYNEQFF.

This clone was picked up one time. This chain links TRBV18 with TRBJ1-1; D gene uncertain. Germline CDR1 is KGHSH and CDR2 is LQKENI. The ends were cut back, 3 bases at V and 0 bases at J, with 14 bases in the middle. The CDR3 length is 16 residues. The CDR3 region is CASSPRDGVMNTEAFF. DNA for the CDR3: TGTGCCAGCTCACCCCGTGACGGGGTTATGAACACTGAAGCTTTCTTT.

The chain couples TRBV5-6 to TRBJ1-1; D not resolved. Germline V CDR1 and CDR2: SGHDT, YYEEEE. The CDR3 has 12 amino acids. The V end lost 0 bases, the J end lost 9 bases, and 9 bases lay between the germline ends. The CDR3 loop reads CASSLVGRQAFF. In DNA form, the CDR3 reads TGTGCCAGCAGCTTGGTAGGGAGACAAGCTTTCTTT.

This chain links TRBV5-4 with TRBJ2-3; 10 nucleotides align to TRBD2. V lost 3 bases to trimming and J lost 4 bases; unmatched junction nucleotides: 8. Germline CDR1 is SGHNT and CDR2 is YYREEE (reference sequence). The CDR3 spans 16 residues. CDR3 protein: CASSSRKRGGPDTQYF. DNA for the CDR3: TGTGCCAGCAGCTCCAGGAAGCGGGGGGGCCCAGATACGCAGTATTTT.

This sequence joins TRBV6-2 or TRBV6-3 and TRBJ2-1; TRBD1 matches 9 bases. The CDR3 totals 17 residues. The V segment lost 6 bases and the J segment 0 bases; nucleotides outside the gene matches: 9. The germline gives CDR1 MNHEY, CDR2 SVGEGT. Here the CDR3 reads CASSPRQGGTSYNEQFF. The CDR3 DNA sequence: TGTGCCAGCAGCCCTAGACAGGGGGGGACCTCCTACAATGAGCAGTTCTTC.

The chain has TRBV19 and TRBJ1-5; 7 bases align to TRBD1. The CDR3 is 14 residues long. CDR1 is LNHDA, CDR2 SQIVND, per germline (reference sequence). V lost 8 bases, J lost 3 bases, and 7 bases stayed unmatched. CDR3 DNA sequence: TGTGCCAGTTGGGGACAGACTAACAATCAGCCCCAGCATTTT. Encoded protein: CASWGQTNNQPQHF.

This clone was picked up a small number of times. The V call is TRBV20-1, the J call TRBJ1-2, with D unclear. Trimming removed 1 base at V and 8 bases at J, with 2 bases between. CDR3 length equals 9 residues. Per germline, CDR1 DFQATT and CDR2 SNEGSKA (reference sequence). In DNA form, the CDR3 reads TGCAGTGCTAGAGGAGGCTACACCTTC. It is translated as CSARGGYTF.

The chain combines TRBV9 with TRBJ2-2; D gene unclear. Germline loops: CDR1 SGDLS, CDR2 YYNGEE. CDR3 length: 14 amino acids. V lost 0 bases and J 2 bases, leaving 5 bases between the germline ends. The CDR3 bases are TGTGCCAGCAGCGTAGTGGCTAACACCGGGGAGCTGTTTTTT. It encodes CASSVVANTGELFF.

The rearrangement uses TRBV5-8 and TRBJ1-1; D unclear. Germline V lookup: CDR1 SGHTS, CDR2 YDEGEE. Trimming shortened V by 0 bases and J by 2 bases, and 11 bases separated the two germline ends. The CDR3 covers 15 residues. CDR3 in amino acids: CASSLEARYNTEAFF. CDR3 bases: TGTGCCAGCAGCTTGGAGGCTAGATATAACACTGAAGCTTTCTTT.

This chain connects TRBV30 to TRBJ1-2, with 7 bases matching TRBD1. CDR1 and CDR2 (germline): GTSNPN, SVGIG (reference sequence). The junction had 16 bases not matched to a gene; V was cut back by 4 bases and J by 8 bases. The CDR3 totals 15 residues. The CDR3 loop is CAWTRALDRLFGYTF. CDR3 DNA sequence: TGTGCCTGGACTCGCGCCTTGGACAGGCTTTTCGGCTACACCTTC.

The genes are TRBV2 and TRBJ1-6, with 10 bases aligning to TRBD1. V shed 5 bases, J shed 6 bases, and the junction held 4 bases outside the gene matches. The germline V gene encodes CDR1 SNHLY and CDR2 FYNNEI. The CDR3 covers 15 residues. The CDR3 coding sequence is TGTGCCAGCAGTTGGGACAGGGGCAGTAATTCACCCCTCCACTTT. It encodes CASSWDRGSNSPLHF. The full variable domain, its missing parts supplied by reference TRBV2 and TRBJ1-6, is EPEVTQTPSHQVTQMGQEVILRCVPISNHLYFYWYRQILGQKVEFLVSFYNNEISEKSEIFDDQFSVERPDGSNFTLKIRSTKLEDSAMYFCASSWDRGSNSPLHFGNGTRLTVT.

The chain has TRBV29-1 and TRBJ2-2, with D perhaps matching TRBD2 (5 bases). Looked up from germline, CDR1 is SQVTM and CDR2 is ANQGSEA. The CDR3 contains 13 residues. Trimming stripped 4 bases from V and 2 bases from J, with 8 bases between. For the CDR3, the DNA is TGCAGCGTTGTGCTAGCCAACACCGGGGAGCTGTTTTTT. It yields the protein CSVVLANTGELFF.

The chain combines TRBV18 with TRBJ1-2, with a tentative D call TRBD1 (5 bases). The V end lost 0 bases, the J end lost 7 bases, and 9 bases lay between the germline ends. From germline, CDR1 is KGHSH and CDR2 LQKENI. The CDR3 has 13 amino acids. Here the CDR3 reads CASSPPTVGGYTF. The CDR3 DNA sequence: TGTGCCAGCTCACCACCGACAGTCGGTGGCTACACCTTC.